The 21 T cell receptor beta chains reported below all come from one sample, sequenced in a study of shared clonotypes between healthy human individuals. Assay used: immunoSEQ multiplex PCR; TCRdb lists only in-frame clones, some missing. The table lists hundreds of thousands of clones, roughly 80% of them singletons. Sequencing was done on a sample of PBMCs. These TCRs come from a woman in her forties in good health. Some clones in this sample may be carry-over from other donors' samples.

The V call is TRBV5-5, the J call TRBJ2-7; 8 bases match TRBD1. Trimming cost V 2 bases and J 2 bases; bases outside gene matches: 6. Germline CDR1 is SGHKS and CDR2 is YYEKEE (reference sequence). CDR3 length equals 15 residues. The CDR3 region is CASSFRDRSTYEQYF. The CDR3 bases are TGTGCCAGCAGCTTCCGGGACAGGAGTACCTACGAGCAGTACTTC.

The chain combines TRBV5-1 with TRBJ2-7; 12 bases agree with TRBD1. The CDR3 is made up of 15 amino acids. CDR1 SGHRS and CDR2 YFSETQ come from the germline V gene. The junction had 2 bases not matched to a gene; V was cut back by 0 bases and J by 4 bases. This CDR3 reads CASSLVGQGAYEQYF. In nucleotides, the CDR3 is TGCGCCAGCAGCTTGGTGGGACAGGGGGCGTACGAGCAGTACTTC.

V and J are TRBV4-1 and TRBJ1-1, with 7 bases that match TRBD1. The CDR3 totals 13 residues. Germline lookup yields CDR1 MGHRA and CDR2 YSYEKL. Trimming cost V 6 bases and J 0 bases; bases outside gene matches: 1. Written as DNA, the CDR3 is TGCGCCAGCAGACAGGGGTTGAACACTGAAGCTTTCTTT. Its protein product is CASRQGLNTEAFF.

A remark on this clone: Other DNA sequences in this specimen translate into the identical CDR3. This chain uses TRBV5-1 with TRBJ2-3, with TRBD2 matching over 12 bases. This CDR3 contains 16 residues. The junction had 3 bases not matched to a gene; V was cut back by 4 bases and J by 0 bases. From germline, CDR1 is SGHRS and CDR2 YFSETQ. CDR3 sequence reads: CASSTGTSGSTDTQYF. The CDR3, as DNA: TGCGCCAGCAGCACCGGGACTAGCGGGAGCACAGATACGCAGTATTTT.

The gene calls are TRBV7-3 and TRBJ1-1; D possibly corresponds to TRBD1 (5 bases). Germline V gene data show CDR1 as SGHTA and CDR2 as FQGTGA. The V gene lost 4 bases and the J gene lost 1 base, with 7 bases spanning the gap. The CDR3 is made up of 13 amino acids. Here the CDR3 DNA reads TGTGCCAGCAGCTGGACACGGAACACTGAAGCTTTCTTT. Translated: CASSWTRNTEAFF.

V gene TRBV6-5 combines with J gene TRBJ2-7, with D possibly being TRBD2 (5 bases). The CDR3 length is 14 residues. V was trimmed by 2 bases and J by 1 base, leaving 9 bases between them. CDR1 is MNHEY and CDR2 is SVGAGI in the germline V gene. The CDR3 nucleotides are TGTGCCAGCAGTTACCGGGGAGCTTCCTACGAGCAGTACTTC. Translation gives CASSYRGASYEQYF.

The rearrangement links TRBV7-9 to TRBJ1-4, with a weak D call TRBD1 (5 bases). Germline V gives CDR1 SEHNR, CDR2 FQNEAQ (reference sequence). V gave up 5 bases and J gave up 8 bases, with 18 bases separating them. The CDR3 sequence is 15 residues long. CDR3: CASSRSEGLREKLFF. In nucleotides, the CDR3 is TGTGCCAGCAGCCGGAGCGAGGGGCTAAGAGAAAAACTGTTTTTT.

V and J are TRBV5-1 and TRBJ2-1, with a weak D call TRBD1 (6 bases). CDR1 and CDR2 (germline): SGHRS, YFSETQ. The CDR3 contains 16 residues. V shed 4 bases and J shed 5 bases, with 19 bases lying between them. The CDR3 DNA is TGCGCCAGCAGCCCATTGGGGCAGGGGAACAACAATGAGCAGTTCTTC. It codes for CASSPLGQGNNNEQFF. The variable domain in full, with the rest retrieved from reference TRBV5-1 and TRBJ2-1, is KAGVTQTPRYLIKTRGQQVTLSCSPISGHRSVSWYQQTPGQGLQFLFEYFSETQRNKGNFPGRFSGRQFSNSRSEMNVSTLELGDSALYLCASSPLGQGNNNEQFFGPGTRLTVL.

CDR3 nucleotides: TGTGCCAGCAGTTACTCCTGGACAGGGAGTACCTACGAGCAGTACTTC. Translating gives CASSYSWTGSTYEQYF. The chain employs TRBV6-5 and TRBJ2-7, with 8 bases fitting TRBD1. Germline assignment: CDR1 MNHEY and CDR2 SVGAGI. After removal of 0 bases from V and 2 bases from J, the junction contained 6 bases not matched to a gene. This CDR3 contains 16 residues.

This sequence joins TRBV7-8 and TRBJ2-3; D might be TRBD2 (6 bases). This CDR3 contains 15 residues. The germline V and J ends were trimmed by 1 base and 4 bases, with 12 bases remaining between them. Looked up from germline, CDR1 is SGHVS and CDR2 is FQNEAQ. The CDR3 loop is CASSLGAGSSDTQYF. DNA of the CDR3: TGTGCCAGCAGCTTAGGGGCGGGATCCTCAGATACGCAGTATTTT.

In the case of this clone: This sample includes further DNA sequences coding for the same CDR3. The rearrangement links TRBV27 to TRBJ2-7, with 7 bases lining up with TRBD2. The CDR3 runs to 14 residues. Germline V CDR1 and CDR2: MNHEY, SMNVEV (reference sequence). J gave up 2 bases and V 1 base, and 2 bases lay outside the gene matches. CDR3 in amino acids: CASSLLAGAYEQYF. The CDR3 nucleotides are TGTGCCAGCAGTTTATTAGCGGGCGCCTACGAGCAGTACTTC.

The chain uses TRBV28 and TRBJ1-4, with a possible D match to TRBD1 (6 bases). Looked up from germline, CDR1 is MDHEN and CDR2 is SYDVKM. The CDR3 runs to 15 residues. Trimming took 7 bases from V and 7 from J, leaving 19 bases between them. This chain's CDR3 is CASKLRGGSGEKLFF. Written as DNA, the CDR3 is TGTGCCAGCAAACTGCGGGGGGGCTCAGGTGAAAAACTGTTTTTT. Using reference TRBV28 and TRBJ1-4 for the parts outside the CDR3, the full variable domain is DVKVTQSSRYLVKRTGEKVFLECVQDMDHENMFWYRQDPGLGLRLIYFSYDVKMKEKGDIPEGYSVSREKKERFSLILESASTNQTSMYLCASKLRGGSGEKLFFGSGTQLSVL.

V is TRBV6-5 and J is TRBJ2-1; tentatively, D is TRBD1 (5 bases). The V gene's germline CDR1 is MNHEY and CDR2 SVGAGI. This CDR3 has 16 amino acids. Trimming removed 1 base at V and 0 bases at J, with 10 bases between. CDR3 loop: CASSYYRLGSYNEQFF. CDR3 sequence (DNA): TGTGCCAGCAGTTACTACAGGCTGGGCTCCTACAATGAGCAGTTCTTC.

Comments on this clone: Other nucleotide sequences in the sample specify the same CDR3. The chain is built from TRBV18 and TRBJ1-2, with D perhaps TRBD1 (6 bases). The CDR3 covers 16 residues. The germline CDR1 and CDR2 sequences are KGHSH and LQKENI. Trimming removed 3 bases at V and 4 bases at J, with 18 bases between. The CDR3 bases are TGTGCCAGCTCACCCCGGGGGGGGCGGCTACTCTATGGCTACACCTTC. Amino acids: CASSPRGGRLLYGYTF.

CDR3 loop: CARSKGTSGAYEQYF. In DNA form, the CDR3 reads TGTGCCAGAAGCAAAGGGACTAGCGGTGCCTACGAGCAGTACTTC. The rearrangement joins TRBV5-3 to TRBJ2-7; TRBD2 matches 11 bases. TRBV5-3 is an ORF for which the function is uncertain. Germline trimming cut 4 bases from V and 2 bases from J; bases unmatched to any gene: 5. This CDR3 spans 15 amino acids.

The DNA of the CDR3 is TGTGCCAGCAGCTCCGGACTAGCGGGAGGAACCGGGGAGCTGTTTTTT. It yields the protein CASSSGLAGGTGELFF. The chain combines TRBV5-4 with TRBJ2-2; TRBD2 agrees at 14 bases. Germline trimming cut 3 bases from V and 5 bases from J; bases unmatched to any gene: 3. The CDR3 consists of 16 residues. The V gene's germline CDR1 is SGHNT and CDR2 YYREEE (reference sequence). Filled out from reference TRBV5-4 and TRBJ2-2, the complete variable domain reads ETGVTQSPTHLIKTRGQQVTLRCSSQSGHNTVSWYQQALGQGPQFIFQYYREEENGRGNFPPRFSGLQFPNYSSELNVNALELDDSALYLCASSSGLAGGTGELFFGEGSRLTVL.

This chain uses TRBV7-2 with TRBJ1-2, with TRBD1 identical over 8 bases. The V gene end was trimmed by 2 bases and the J gene end by 8 bases; junction bases not matched to a gene: 1. This CDR3 is built from 12 residues. In germline, CDR1 is SGHTA, CDR2 FQGNSA. CDR3 DNA: TGTGCCAGCAGCTTATACAGGGGGGGCTACACCTTC. Its protein is CASSLYRGGYTF.

The CDR3 DNA reads TGTGCCAGTAGTGAGACTAGCGACCTGTCCTACGAGCAGTACTTC. It is translated as CASSETSDLSYEQYF. The J gene is TRBJ2-7, the V gene TRBV19, with 8 bases fitting TRBD2. This CDR3 is 15 amino acids long. V was clipped by 5 bases and J by 1 base; unmatched bases: 7. CDR1 is LNHDA and CDR2 is SQIVND in the germline V gene (reference sequence).

Of note for this clone: The same CDR3 arises from other DNA sequences in this sample as well. The chain employs TRBV2 and TRBJ2-7; tentatively, D is TRBD1 (6 bases). Trimming stripped 6 bases from V and 4 bases from J, with 10 bases between. Germline loops: CDR1 SNHLY, CDR2 FYNNEI. This CDR3 comprises 12 residues. The DNA for the CDR3 is TGTGCCAGCAGCGAACAGGGTTACGAGCAGTACTTC. Protein product: CASSEQGYEQYF.

The chain joins TRBV6-1 to TRBJ2-5; 8 bases agree with TRBD2. CDR1 and CDR2 (germline): MNHNS, SASEGT. This CDR3 region has 14 residues. V lost 7 bases, J lost 4 bases, and 8 bases stayed unmatched. For the CDR3, the DNA is TGTGCCAGCATTCCAGCGGGAGTTGGAGAGACCCAGTACTTC. The encoded protein is CASIPAGVGETQYF.

V gene TRBV11-1 combines with J gene TRBJ2-6; 9 bases map to TRBD1. Trimming took 1 base from V and 2 from J; bases not matched to a gene: 9. CDR3 length equals 19 residues. The V gene's germline CDR1 is SGHAT and CDR2 FQDESV (reference sequence). CDR3 sequence: CASSLGVGTGIPGANVLTF. The CDR3 nucleotides read TGTGCCAGCAGCTTAGGTGTTGGGACAGGGATTCCTGGGGCCAACGTCCTGACTTTC.